The present T cell receptor (beta chain) was sequenced within a study of blood T cell repertoires in COVID-19. Study overall: Acute and convalescent COVID-19 specimens originated in the United States, Italy and Spain. Nucleic acid was either cDNA or gDNA, and it came from T cells, B-cell-depleted T cells, or PBMCs.

In the study's own analysis: Reference gene primer amplification yielded estimated nucleated cell counts. Clones were sequenced by immunoSEQ multiplex PCR, and TCRdb holds only the in-frame ones, with some missing. V, J and clone size reflect that table, while D and trimming were determined from the DNA. The sample has about 190,000 clones; roughly nine tenths are singletons. This clone has just one count. CDR3 length: 14 residues. The V end was cut by 0 bases, the J end by 8 bases, with 16 bases between. The germline V gene encodes CDR1 GTSNPN and CDR2 SVGIG (reference sequence). The rearrangement uses TRBV30 and TRBJ1-2, with D unclear. What was sequenced was peripheral blood. This TCR came from a man aged 40-49 years with acute or convalescent COVID-19. The CDR3 nucleotides read TGTGCCTGGAGTGTAAATAGGGTGGGAGCGGGCTACACCTTC. Its protein product is CAWSVNRVGAGYTF.